This entry describes one T cell receptor (beta chain). Its antigen is unknown. No much larger clonotype is one base removed from it; base qualities were not supplied. The data were obtained in a study of T cells in localized non-small cell lung cancer (TCRdb year 2020). Notes on the research overall: The study analyzed T cell repertoires of hundreds of early-stage NSCLC patients, comparing tumors and uninvolved tumor-adjacent lungs. The cohort was made up of roughly 250 treatment-naive NSCLC patients whose localized lung tumors had been resected. Of the NSCLC patients, about 130 were male and about 97 were female, and the mean age was approximately 66 years.

V drops 4 bases and J drops 5 bases, leaving 8 bases in between. Measured from the cysteine to the phenylalanine, the CDR3 is 12 residues long. This entry keeps only the CDR3 DNA: 36 bases, framed from base 1. CDR1 and CDR2, per the germline V gene, are SGHDN and FVKESK. At diagnosis, tumor, uninvolved tumor-adjacent lung and peripheral blood were collected and then preserved as a mix of FFPE and fresh-frozen material. For TCR repertoire profiling, the blood samples were analyzed as peripheral blood mononuclear cells. General study outcomes and caveats: Because multi-region tumor sequencing was not done, intratumor heterogeneity could not be ruled out. The highest T cell clonality was observed in uninvolved tumor-adjacent lung, where clonality exceeded that of tumor, suggesting that antigenic responses were more focused in uninvolved tumor-adjacent lung. A median of approximately 62 of the top 100 tumor clones turned up in the paired uninvolved adjacent lung, and approximately 30 of those clones also ranked among the top 100 of that same adjacent lung. Longer overall survival was associated with higher T cell density in blood, whereas shorter survival was associated with higher clonality in adjacent lung. Since the design was exploratory, TCR variables were selected using unadjusted p-values with no false-discovery rate correction.

TCR beta CDR3 regions were sequenced from DNA using the immunoSEQ Assay. The original methods were these. To compute T cell density, TCR beta template counts were normalized to usable DNA, which was estimated by amplifying housekeeping genes. Richness was estimated using the preseqR package, with extrapolation to 400,000 templates for PBMC samples and to 120,000 templates for tissue samples. Clonality was taken to be one minus Pielou's evenness. Tissue-enriched TCRs were identified by differential abundance testing using productive amino-acid clonotypes, minimum total count 5 and alpha 0.1. The Jaccard Index and the Morisita Overlap Index were used to measure repertoire overlap between compartments. GLIPH clustered TCR beta CDR3s with public tetramer-defined viral CDR3s; viral motifs required at least three viral sequences plus V-gene enrichment. TCRdb mirrors the immuneACCESS table, restricted to in-frame sequences. Some clones are absent from its copies; in checked studies, under half trace to an unresolved V gene, and the reason for the others is unknown. That table furnishes V, J and clone size, whereas the DNA furnished D and trimming. The sample table holds several thousand clones, of which about nine tenths were seen once. The ten largest account for 2% to 2.5% of the sample.

The clonotype comes from a female donor over 55 with stage II squamous cell lung carcinoma. The sequencing used peripheral blood, collected before any cancer treatment. Rearrangement joined TRBV14 to TRBJ1-1, with the D gene too uncertain to name. The nucleotides read TGTGCCAGCAGCCTAAGAGAAACTGAAGCTTTCTTT. Its protein product is CASSLRETEAFF.